This TCR beta chain was recovered during a study of T cell repertoires in cytomegalovirus infection. Study-wide background: In public TCR beta signatures, there were indications of both CMV infection and matching HLA type.

Only a few counts were recorded for this clonotype. Its antigen is still unknown. General study results and limits: Across the ex vivo response, the dominant clonotypes were HLA-C-restricted CMV-specific TCR beta clonotypes. Carriers of CMV plus the relevant HLA were identified by cumulative public TCR beta family frequency.

Using its own MiXCR run on the reads, TCRdb lists one record per CDR3 protein. The table records around 100,000 distinct CDR3 sequences, under 55% of them present only once. This CDR3 comprises 14 residues. Germline V gives CDR1 MDHEN, CDR2 SYDVKM. V was cut by 3 bases and J by 7 bases, with 15 bases left in between. The V call is TRBV28, the J call TRBJ1-1; D gene unclear. The source material was CD8+ T cells from cultured PBMCs, sampled from culture after CMV antigen stimulation. The TCR originated in a human donor in good health (CMV status not recorded). Some clones in this sample may be carry-over from other donors' samples. DNA for the CDR3: TGTGCCAGCAGTTTTCCACTGATTGGCGGTGAAGCTTTCTTT. This sequence encodes CASSFPLIGGEAFF. The entire variable domain, with the rest obtained from reference TRBV28 and TRBJ1-1, is as follows: DVKVTQSSRYLVKRTGEKVFLECVQDMDHENMFWYRQDPGLGLRLIYFSYDVKMKEKGDIPEGYSVSREKKERFSLILESASTNQTSMYLCASSFPLIGGEAFFGQGTRLTVV.